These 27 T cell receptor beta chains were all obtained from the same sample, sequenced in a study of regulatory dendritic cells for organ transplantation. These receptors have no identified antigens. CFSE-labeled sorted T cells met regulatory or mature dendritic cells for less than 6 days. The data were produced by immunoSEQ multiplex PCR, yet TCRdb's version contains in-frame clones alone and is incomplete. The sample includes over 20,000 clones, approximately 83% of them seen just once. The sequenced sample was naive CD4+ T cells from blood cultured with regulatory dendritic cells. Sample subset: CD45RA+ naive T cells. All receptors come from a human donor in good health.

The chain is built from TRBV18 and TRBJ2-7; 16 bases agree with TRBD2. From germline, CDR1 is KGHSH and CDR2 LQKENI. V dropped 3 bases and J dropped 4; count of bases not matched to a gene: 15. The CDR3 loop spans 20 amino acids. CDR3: CASSPQGPTGTSGGAYEQYF. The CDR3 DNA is TGTGCCAGCTCACCTCAAGGACCGACCGGGACTAGCGGGGGGGCGTACGAGCAGTACTTC.

CDR3 bases: TGTGCCAGCAGTGAAGGGGTTAATCAGCCCCAGCATTTT. It is translated as CASSEGVNQPQHF. The rearrangement links TRBV2 to TRBJ1-5; no reliable D call. The V end lost 1 base, the J end lost 4 bases, and 5 bases lay between the germline ends. The CDR3 consists of 13 residues. Germline CDR1 and CDR2: SNHLY and FYNNEI. The full variable domain, its missing parts supplied by reference TRBV2 and TRBJ1-5, is EPEVTQTPSHQVTQMGQEVILRCVPISNHLYFYWYRQILGQKVEFLVSFYNNEISEKSEIFDDQFSVERPDGSNFTLKIRSTKLEDSAMYFCASSEGVNQPQHFGDGTRLSIL.

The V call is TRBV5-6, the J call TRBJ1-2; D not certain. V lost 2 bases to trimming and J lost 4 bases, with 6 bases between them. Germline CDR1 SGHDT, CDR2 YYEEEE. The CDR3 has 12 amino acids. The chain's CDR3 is CASSFLAYGYTF. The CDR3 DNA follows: TGTGCCAGCAGCTTCCTTGCCTATGGCTACACCTTC.

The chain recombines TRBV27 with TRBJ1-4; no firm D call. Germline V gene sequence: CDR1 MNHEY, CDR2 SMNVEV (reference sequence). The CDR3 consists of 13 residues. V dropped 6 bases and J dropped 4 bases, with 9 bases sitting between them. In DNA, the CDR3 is TGTGCCAGCAGGACGAGGGATAATGAAAAACTGTTTTTT. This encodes CASRTRDNEKLFF.

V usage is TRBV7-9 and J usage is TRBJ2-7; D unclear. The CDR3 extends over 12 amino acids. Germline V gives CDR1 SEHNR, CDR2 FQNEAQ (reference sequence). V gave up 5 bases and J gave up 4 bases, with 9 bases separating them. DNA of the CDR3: TGTGCCAGCAGCCCCAAATCTTACGAGCAGTACTTC. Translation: CASSPKSYEQYF.

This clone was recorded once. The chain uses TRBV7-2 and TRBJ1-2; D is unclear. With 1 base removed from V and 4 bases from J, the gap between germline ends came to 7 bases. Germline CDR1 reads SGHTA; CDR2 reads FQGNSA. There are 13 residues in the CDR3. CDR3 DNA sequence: TGTGCCAGCAGCTTAGGGGCCTTCTATGGCTACACCTTC. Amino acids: CASSLGAFYGYTF. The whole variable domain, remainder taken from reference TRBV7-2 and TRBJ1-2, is GAGVSQSPSNKVTEKGKDVELRCDPISGHTALYWYRQSLGQGLEFLIYFQGNSAPDKSGLPSDRFSAERTGGSVSTLTIQRTQQEDSAVYLCASSLGAFYGYTFGSGTRLTVV.

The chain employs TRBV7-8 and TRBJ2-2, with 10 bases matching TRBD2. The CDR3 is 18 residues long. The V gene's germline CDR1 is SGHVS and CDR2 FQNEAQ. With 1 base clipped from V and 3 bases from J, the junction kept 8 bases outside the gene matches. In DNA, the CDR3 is TGTGCCAGCAGCTTAGTTTTTAGCGGGGGGCTCCACACCGGGGAGCTGTTTTTT. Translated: CASSLVFSGGLHTGELFF.

This CDR3 is CAISGTGTQETQYF. The CDR3 DNA reads TGTGCCATCAGTGGGACAGGGACTCAAGAGACCCAGTACTTC. This chain joins TRBV10-3 and TRBJ2-5, with 8 bases that match TRBD1. The CDR3 contains 14 residues. The germline V gene encodes CDR1 ENHRY and CDR2 SYGVKD. V dropped 4 bases and J dropped 2; count of bases not matched to a gene: 3.

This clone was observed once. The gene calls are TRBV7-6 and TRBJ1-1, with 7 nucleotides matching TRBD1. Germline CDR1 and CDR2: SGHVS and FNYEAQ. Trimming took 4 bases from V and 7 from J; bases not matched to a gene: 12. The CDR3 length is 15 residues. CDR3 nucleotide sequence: TGTGCCAGCAGCTCGGATACAGGGGTGAAGGATGAAGCTTTCTTT. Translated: CASSSDTGVKDEAFF.

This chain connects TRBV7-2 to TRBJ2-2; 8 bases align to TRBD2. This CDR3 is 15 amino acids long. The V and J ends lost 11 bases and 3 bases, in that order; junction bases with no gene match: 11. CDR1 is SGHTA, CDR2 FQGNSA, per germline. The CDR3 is CASVGGVVYTGELFF. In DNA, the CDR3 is TGTGCCTCCGTCGGGGGGGTCGTTTACACCGGGGAGCTGTTTTTT.

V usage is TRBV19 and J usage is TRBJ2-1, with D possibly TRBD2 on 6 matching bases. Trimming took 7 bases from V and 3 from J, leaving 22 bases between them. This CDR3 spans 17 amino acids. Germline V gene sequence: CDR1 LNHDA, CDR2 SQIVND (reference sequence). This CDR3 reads CASIQKGRETFYNEQFF. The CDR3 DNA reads TGTGCCAGTATCCAAAAGGGGCGGGAAACCTTCTACAATGAGCAGTTCTTC. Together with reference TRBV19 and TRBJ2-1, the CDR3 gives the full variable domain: DGGITQSPKYLFRKEGQNVTLSCEQNLNHDAMYWYRQDPGQGLRLIYYSQIVNDFQKGDIAEGYSVSREKKESFPLTVTSAQKNPTAFYLCASIQKGRETFYNEQFFGPGTRLTVL.

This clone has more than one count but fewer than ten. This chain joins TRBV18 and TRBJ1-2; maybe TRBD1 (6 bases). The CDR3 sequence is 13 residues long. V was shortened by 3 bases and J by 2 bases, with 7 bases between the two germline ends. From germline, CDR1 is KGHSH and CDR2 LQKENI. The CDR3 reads CASSPGQNYGYTF. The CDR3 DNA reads TGTGCCAGCTCACCTGGACAGAACTATGGCTACACCTTC.

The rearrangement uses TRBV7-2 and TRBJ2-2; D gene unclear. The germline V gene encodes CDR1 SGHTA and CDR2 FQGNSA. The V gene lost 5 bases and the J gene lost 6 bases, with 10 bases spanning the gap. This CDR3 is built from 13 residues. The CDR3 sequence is CASSPSLSGELFF. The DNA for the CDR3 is TGTGCCAGCAGCCCTAGTTTGTCCGGGGAGCTGTTTTTT.

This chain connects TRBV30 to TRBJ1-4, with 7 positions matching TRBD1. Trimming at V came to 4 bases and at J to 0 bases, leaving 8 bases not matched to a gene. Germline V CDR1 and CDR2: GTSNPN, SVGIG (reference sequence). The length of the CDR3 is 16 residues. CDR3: CAWKKQGGSTNEKLFF. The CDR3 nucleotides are TGTGCCTGGAAGAAGCAGGGGGGCTCAACTAATGAAAAACTGTTTTTT.

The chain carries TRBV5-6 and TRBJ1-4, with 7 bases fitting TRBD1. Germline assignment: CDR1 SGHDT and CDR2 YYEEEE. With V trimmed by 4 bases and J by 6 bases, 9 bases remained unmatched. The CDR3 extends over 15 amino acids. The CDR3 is CASSPGTAYYEKLFF. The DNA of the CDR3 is TGTGCCAGCAGCCCGGGGACAGCATACTATGAAAAACTGTTTTTT. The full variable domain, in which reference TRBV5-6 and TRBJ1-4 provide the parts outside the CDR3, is DAGVTQSPTHLIKTRGQQVTLRCSPKSGHDTVSWYQQALGQGPQFIFQYYEEEERQRGNFPDRFSGHQFPNYSSELNVNALLLGDSALYLCASSPGTAYYEKLFFGSGTQLSVL.

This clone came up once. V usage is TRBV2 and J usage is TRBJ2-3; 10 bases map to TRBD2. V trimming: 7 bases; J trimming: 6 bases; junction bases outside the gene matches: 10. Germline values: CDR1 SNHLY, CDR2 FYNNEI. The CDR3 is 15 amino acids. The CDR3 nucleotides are TGTGCCAGCATAAAAGCGGGGGGGCCCGAGGATACGCAGTATTTT. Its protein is CASIKAGGPEDTQYF. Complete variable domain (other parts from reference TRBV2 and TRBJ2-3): EPEVTQTPSHQVTQMGQEVILRCVPISNHLYFYWYRQILGQKVEFLVSFYNNEISEKSEIFDDQFSVERPDGSNFTLKIRSTKLEDSAMYFCASIKAGGPEDTQYFGPGTRLTVL.

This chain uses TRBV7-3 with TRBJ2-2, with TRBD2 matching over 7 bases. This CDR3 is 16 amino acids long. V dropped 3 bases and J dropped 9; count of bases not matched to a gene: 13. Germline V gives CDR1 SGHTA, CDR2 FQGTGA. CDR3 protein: CASSFPPMGGRRELFF. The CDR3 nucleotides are TGTGCCAGCAGCTTCCCACCGATGGGGGGGAGGAGGGAGCTGTTTTTT.

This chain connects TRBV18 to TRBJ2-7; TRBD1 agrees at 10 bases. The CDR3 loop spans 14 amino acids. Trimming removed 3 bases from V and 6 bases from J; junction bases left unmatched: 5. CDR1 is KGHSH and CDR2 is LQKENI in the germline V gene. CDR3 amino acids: CASSPGQGRGEQYF. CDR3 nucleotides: TGTGCCAGCTCACCGGGACAGGGGCGCGGCGAGCAGTACTTC.

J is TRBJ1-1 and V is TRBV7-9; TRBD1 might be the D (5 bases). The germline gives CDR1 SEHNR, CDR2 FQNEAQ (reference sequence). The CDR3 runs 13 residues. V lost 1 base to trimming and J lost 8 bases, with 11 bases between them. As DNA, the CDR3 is TGTGCCAGCAGCTTAGGGGAGGGGTTGGAAGCTTTCTTT. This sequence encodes CASSLGEGLEAFF.

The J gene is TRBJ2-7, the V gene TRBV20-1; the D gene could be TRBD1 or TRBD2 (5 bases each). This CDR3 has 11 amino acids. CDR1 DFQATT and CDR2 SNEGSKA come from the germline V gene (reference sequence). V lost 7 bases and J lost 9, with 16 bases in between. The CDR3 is CSGTGPGGQYF. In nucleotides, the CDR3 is TGCAGTGGAACGGGACCGGGCGGGCAGTACTTC.

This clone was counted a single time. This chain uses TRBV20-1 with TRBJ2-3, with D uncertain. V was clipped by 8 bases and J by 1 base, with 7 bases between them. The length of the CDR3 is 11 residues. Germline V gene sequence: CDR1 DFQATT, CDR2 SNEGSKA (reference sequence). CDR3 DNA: TGCAGTCTGGCCGGCACAGATACGCAGTATTTT. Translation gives CSLAGTDTQYF.

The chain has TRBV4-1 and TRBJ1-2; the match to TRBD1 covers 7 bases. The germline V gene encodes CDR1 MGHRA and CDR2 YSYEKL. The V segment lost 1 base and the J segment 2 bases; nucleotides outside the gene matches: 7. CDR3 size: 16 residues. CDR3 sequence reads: CASSQAPTGYNYGYTF. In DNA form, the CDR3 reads TGCGCCAGCAGCCAAGCCCCGACAGGGTACAACTATGGCTACACCTTC.

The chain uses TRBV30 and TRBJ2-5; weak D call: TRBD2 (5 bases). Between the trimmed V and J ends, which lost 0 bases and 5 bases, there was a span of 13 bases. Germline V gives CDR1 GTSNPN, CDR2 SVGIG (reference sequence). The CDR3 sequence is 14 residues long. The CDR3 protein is CAWSVRGLKETQYF. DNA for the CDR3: TGTGCCTGGAGTGTCCGCGGGCTCAAGGAGACCCAGTACTTC.

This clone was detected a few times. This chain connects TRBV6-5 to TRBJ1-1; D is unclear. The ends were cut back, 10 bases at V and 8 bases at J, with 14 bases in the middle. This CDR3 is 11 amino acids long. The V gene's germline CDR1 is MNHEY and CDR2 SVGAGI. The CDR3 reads CATAGRGEAFF. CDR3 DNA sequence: TGTGCCACCGCCGGGCGAGGGGAAGCTTTCTTT.

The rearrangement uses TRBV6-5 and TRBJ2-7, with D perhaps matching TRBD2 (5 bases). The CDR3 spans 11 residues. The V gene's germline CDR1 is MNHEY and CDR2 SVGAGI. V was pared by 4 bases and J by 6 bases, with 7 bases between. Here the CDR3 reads CASSSAGEQYF. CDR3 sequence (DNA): TGTGCCAGCAGTTCCGCGGGCGAGCAGTACTTC.

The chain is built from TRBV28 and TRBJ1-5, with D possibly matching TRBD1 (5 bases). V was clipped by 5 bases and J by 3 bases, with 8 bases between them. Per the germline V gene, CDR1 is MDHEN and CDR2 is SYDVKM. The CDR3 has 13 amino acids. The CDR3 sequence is CASSMTANQPQHF. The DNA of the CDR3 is TGTGCCAGCAGTATGACAGCCAATCAGCCCCAGCATTTT.

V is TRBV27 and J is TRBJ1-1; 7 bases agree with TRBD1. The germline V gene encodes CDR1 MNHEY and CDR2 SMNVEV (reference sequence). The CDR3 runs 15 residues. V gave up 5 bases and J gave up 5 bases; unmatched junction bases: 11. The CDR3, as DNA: TGTGCCAGCAGTCTCGACAGGGTTTCAGGGACTGAAGCTTTCTTT. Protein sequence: CASSLDRVSGTEAFF.